The 25 T cell receptor beta chains below all came from one sample that was sequenced in a study of radiotherapy plus CTLA-4 blockade in lung cancer. Measured with immunoSEQ multiplex PCR; TCRdb has only the in-frame clones, and not every one. Counted here are 75,000 to 95,000 clones, 72% occurring once; the ten biggest clones make up 11% to 15%. The material was peripheral blood, obtained from a patient treated with radiotherapy plus ipilimumab. The receptors here all came from a human donor with non-small cell lung cancer that progressed on radiotherapy plus ipilimumab.

The V gene is TRBV7-3, the J gene TRBJ2-3; 9 bases agree with TRBD2. The V segment lost 6 bases and the J segment 1 base; nucleotides outside the gene matches: 2. This CDR3 comprises 14 residues. Germline CDR1 is SGHTA and CDR2 is FQGTGA. CDR3 loop: CASSLAGGTDTQYF. DNA of the CDR3: TGTGCCAGCAGTTTAGCGGGAGGCACAGATACGCAGTATTTT.

The chain links TRBV19 to TRBJ1-2; D unresolved. V was shortened by 7 bases and J by 8 bases, with 23 bases between the two germline ends. The CDR3 loop spans 15 amino acids. Germline CDR1 is LNHDA and CDR2 is SQIVND (reference sequence). For the CDR3, the DNA is TGTGCCAGTACCCCCGTGGCCCAGGCTTTAAGGGGCTACACCTTC. Translating it yields CASTPVAQALRGYTF.

The chain couples TRBV5-6 to TRBJ2-5; D gene unclear. CDR1 SGHDT and CDR2 YYEEEE come from the germline V gene. V dropped 0 bases and J dropped 4 bases, with 7 bases sitting between them. The CDR3 contains 13 residues. The CDR3 spells CASSLERGETQYF. The CDR3 DNA follows: TGTGCCAGCAGCTTGGAAAGAGGAGAGACCCAGTACTTC.

V is TRBV2 and J is TRBJ2-1; 11 bases are shared with TRBD2. V lost 2 bases, J lost 3 bases, and 3 bases stayed unmatched. The CDR3 totals 16 residues. CDR1 SNHLY and CDR2 FYNNEI come from the germline V gene. CDR3 nucleotide sequence: TGTGCCAGCAGTGAAACTAGCGGGAGCTTCTACAATGAGCAGTTCTTC. This translates into CASSETSGSFYNEQFF.

The chain joins TRBV19 to TRBJ1-2; D may be TRBD1 (6 bases). This CDR3 contains 14 residues. Trimming took off 1 base at V and 4 bases at J, with 10 bases between the two ends. The germline V gene has CDR1 LNHDA and CDR2 SQIVND (reference sequence). The CDR3 loop is CASSIGGRVYGYTF. As DNA, the CDR3 is TGTGCCAGTAGTATAGGGGGGCGCGTCTATGGCTACACCTTC.

This chain connects TRBV4-1 to TRBJ2-3; D ambiguous. There are 16 residues in the CDR3. The germline V gene encodes CDR1 MGHRA and CDR2 YSYEKL. The V end was cut by 6 bases, the J end by 2 bases, with 18 bases between. CDR3 residues: CASSQRAQTSTDTQYF. The CDR3 nucleotides are TGCGCCAGCAGTCAAAGGGCCCAGACCTCCACAGATACGCAGTATTTT.

The chain uses TRBV13 and TRBJ1-3, with 8 bases fitting TRBD1. V shed 5 bases, J shed 8 bases, and the junction held 17 bases outside the gene matches. Per the germline V gene, CDR1 is PRHDT and CDR2 is FYEKMQ (reference sequence). The CDR3 length is 17 residues. The CDR3 DNA follows: TGTGCCAGCAGCACGAATCCAGGACAGGGTAGTATTGACACCATATATTTT. Protein product: CASSTNPGQGSIDTIYF.

This clone was seen once. The chain is built from TRBV13 and TRBJ1-1; no clear D gene. The CDR3 contains 14 residues. Germline assignment: CDR1 PRHDT and CDR2 FYEKMQ (reference sequence). V was shortened by 0 bases and J by 1 base, with 6 bases between the two germline ends. CDR3 region: CASSLGKGNTEAFF. In nucleotides, the CDR3 is TGTGCCAGCAGCTTAGGGAAGGGGAACACTGAAGCTTTCTTT.

The chain carries TRBV6-5 and TRBJ2-1; the match to TRBD1 covers 11 bases. Germline V CDR1 and CDR2: MNHEY, SVGAGI. Trimming at V came to 6 bases and at J to 6 bases, leaving 4 bases not matched to a gene. The CDR3 has 14 residues. For the CDR3, the DNA is TGTGCCAGCAGACCCGGGACAGGGGGCAATGAGCAGTTCTTC. Translated, it gives CASRPGTGGNEQFF.

Concerning this clone itself: Its ends do not fully match the called genes, so a read error is possible. The chain links TRBV5-1 to TRBJ2-3, with D possibly matching TRBD2 (7 bases). CDR1 is SGHRS and CDR2 is YFSETQ in the germline V gene. This CDR3 region has 14 residues. This chain's CDR3 is CASRLGGRADTQYF. CDR3 in DNA: TGCGCCAGCAGGTTGGGGGGGCGCGCAGATACGCAGTATTTT.

V and J are TRBV14 and TRBJ2-1; weak D call: TRBD2 (5 bases). V lost 4 bases and J 9 bases, leaving 22 bases between the germline ends. The CDR3 is made up of 16 amino acids. Germline V gene data show CDR1 as SGHDN and CDR2 as FVKESK. The CDR3 DNA sequence: TGTGCCAGCAGCCCAACCATCCTGGCCGGGATAGGTGAGCAGTTCTTC. Encoded protein: CASSPTILAGIGEQFF.

This clone has just one count. V is TRBV7-6 and J is TRBJ2-1, with TRBD1 identical over 10 bases. The CDR3 loop spans 18 amino acids. The J segment lost 2 bases and the V segment lost 0 bases, leaving 7 bases of the junction unmatched. Germline CDR1 SGHVS, CDR2 FNYEAQ. The CDR3 DNA reads TGTGCCAGCAGCTTAGCAGGGACAGGGGAGCTTACCTACAATGAGCAGTTCTTC. Its protein product is CASSLAGTGELTYNEQFF. Looking up the rest from reference TRBV7-6 and TRBJ2-1 gives the full variable domain: GAGVSQSPRYKVTKRGQDVALRCDPISGHVSLYWYRQALGQGPEFLTYFNYEAQQDKSGLPNDRFSAERPEGSISTLTIQRTEQRDSAMYRCASSLAGTGELTYNEQFFGPGTRLTVL.

The chain uses TRBV2 and TRBJ2-7; the D call may be TRBD1 or TRBD2 (5 bases each). Germline loops: CDR1 SNHLY, CDR2 FYNNEI. The V end was cut by 8 bases, the J end by 3 bases, with 14 bases between. This CDR3 region has 13 residues. CDR3 loop: CASGEADIYEQYF. CDR3 DNA sequence: TGTGCCAGCGGGGAAGCGGACATCTACGAGCAGTACTTC.

Judged by abundance, this clone is medium-sized (0.01 to 0.1%). The CDR3 coding sequence is TGTGCCAGCAGCTTTAGGCTAGCGGGGGCTAGCACAGATACGCAGTATTTT. Translating gives CASSFRLAGASTDTQYF. This chain links TRBV7-9 with TRBJ2-3; TRBD2 matches 10 bases. The CDR3 contains 17 residues. Germline V gene sequence: CDR1 SEHNR, CDR2 FQNEAQ (reference sequence). V lost 3 bases and J lost 0; bases outside the gene matches: 6.

The chain recombines TRBV9 with TRBJ2-4; no firm D call. This CDR3 is built from 14 residues. V lost 0 bases and J lost 6, with 10 bases in between. Germline V gene data show CDR1 as SGDLS and CDR2 as YYNGEE. The CDR3 DNA is TGTGCCAGCAGCGTAGAGGTCAGTGGAAACATTCAGTACTTC. This sequence encodes CASSVEVSGNIQYF.

V and J are TRBV2 and TRBJ2-7; D is unresolved. The CDR3 length is 14 residues. From germline, CDR1 is SNHLY and CDR2 FYNNEI. V dropped 7 bases and J dropped 3 bases, with 16 bases sitting between them. The CDR3 spells CASKRPHLNYEQYF. CDR3 nucleotide sequence: TGTGCCAGCAAACGCCCGCACCTTAACTACGAGCAGTACTTC.

This clone has just one count. V usage is TRBV9 and J usage is TRBJ1-5; tentatively, D is TRBD1 (5 bases). V lost 0 bases and J 3 bases, leaving 10 bases between the germline ends. This CDR3 has 15 amino acids. Germline V gene lookup returns CDR1 SGDLS and CDR2 YYNGEE. The CDR3 loop is CASSVGAGPNQPQHF. DNA for the CDR3: TGTGCCAGCAGCGTAGGGGCAGGGCCCAATCAGCCCCAGCATTTT.

The table lists this clone with a count of one. The chain links TRBV5-5 to TRBJ1-2, with 7 bases fitting TRBD1. The V and J ends lost 2 bases and 5 bases, in that order; junction bases with no gene match: 3. Germline V gives CDR1 SGHKS, CDR2 YYEKEE (reference sequence). This CDR3 comprises 13 residues. The CDR3: CASSFDREYGYTF. CDR3 nucleotide sequence: TGTGCCAGCAGCTTTGACAGGGAATATGGCTACACCTTC. The full variable domain, completed using reference TRBV5-5 and TRBJ1-2, is DAGVTQSPTHLIKTRGQQVTLRCSPISGHKSVSWYQQVLGQGPQFIFQYYEKEERGRGNFPDRFSARQFPNYSSELNVNALLLGDSALYLCASSFDREYGYTFGSGTRLTVV.

This clone was detected only a few times. The chain links TRBV4-1 to TRBJ2-7; TRBD1 aligns across 7 bases. CDR3 size: 14 residues. J gave up 4 bases and V 1 base, and 4 bases lay outside the gene matches. CDR1 and CDR2 from the germline V gene are MGHRA and YSYEKL. This CDR3 is CASSQGTGQYEQYF. The CDR3 DNA follows: TGCGCCAGCAGCCAAGGGACAGGACAATACGAGCAGTACTTC.

This chain connects TRBV7-9 to TRBJ1-1, with 9 bases fitting TRBD1. CDR3 length equals 12 residues. Germline trimming cut 10 bases from V and 5 bases from J; bases unmatched to any gene: 5. Germline V gene sequence: CDR1 SEHNR, CDR2 FQNEAQ (reference sequence). The CDR3 bases are TGTGCCACCAGGGACAGGGAAACTGAAGCTTTCTTT. This translates into CATRDRETEAFF.

The V and J genes are TRBV4-3 and TRBJ1-1; 7 bases line up with TRBD1. Germline CDR1 reads LGHNA; CDR2 reads YSLEER. The CDR3 spans 17 residues. Germline trimming cut 0 bases from V and 2 bases from J; bases unmatched to any gene: 9. The CDR3 DNA follows: TGCGCCAGCAGCCAAGATCCACGGGGACAGCGAAACACTGAAGCTTTCTTT. Translation gives CASSQDPRGQRNTEAFF.

This sequence joins TRBV2 and TRBJ2-7, with TRBD1 as a possible D gene (6 bases). V was trimmed by 6 bases and J by 2 bases, leaving 14 bases between them. Germline CDR1 SNHLY, CDR2 FYNNEI. The CDR3 totals 14 residues. CDR3 sequence: CASRFRDKPYEQYF. CDR3 in DNA: TGTGCCAGCAGATTCAGGGACAAACCCTACGAGCAGTACTTC.

V and J are TRBV4-2 and TRBJ1-2; TRBD1 might be the D (5 bases). The CDR3 length is 16 residues. In germline, CDR1 is LGHNA, CDR2 YNFKEQ. The ends were cut back, 0 bases at V and 0 bases at J, with 11 bases in the middle. The CDR3 bases are TGTGCCAGCAGCCAAGAATTCCTGACAGCTAACTATGGCTACACCTTC. This translates into CASSQEFLTANYGYTF.

The chain has TRBV4-1 and TRBJ2-7; 9 bases match TRBD2. This CDR3 has 15 residues. V lost 0 bases and J lost 5; bases outside the gene matches: 5. Germline CDR1 and CDR2: MGHRA and YSYEKL. The CDR3 spells CASSQDPSGIDEQYF. CDR3 nucleotides: TGCGCCAGCAGCCAAGATCCTAGCGGGATTGACGAGCAGTACTTC.

V gene TRBV28 combines with J gene TRBJ1-2; 7 positions match TRBD1. The J segment lost 8 bases and the V segment lost 3 bases, leaving 6 bases of the junction unmatched. CDR3 length: 13 amino acids. Germline-derived CDR1 and CDR2 are MDHEN and SYDVKM. CDR3 residues: CASSLRPGGGYTF. CDR3 DNA: TGTGCCAGCAGTTTGAGACCAGGGGGAGGCTACACCTTC.